The subject of this entry is one TCR beta chain. No antigen is known for it. It was with 60 Vbeta and 13 Jbeta primers that the PCR ran. Data came from immunoSEQ multiplex PCR; TCRdb stores just in-frame clones and leaves some out. The sample yields 150,000 to 170,000 clones, 79% seen once. This sample was taken from a study of cytomegalovirus exposure and HLA in healthy donors. Study at large: The early release's HLA-typed donors yielded roughly 85 million unique TCRs.

Regarding the study as a whole: More clonal expansion characterized HLA-associated TCR beta chains than equally common others in a later analysis.

The sample consisted of PBMCs. The TCR comes from a man in his thirties or forties in good health and CMV-seropositive.

CDR3: CASSEFLWGQGNYGYTF. The CDR3 coding sequence is TGTGCCAGCAGTGAATTTTTATGGGGACAGGGGAACTATGGCTACACCTTC. V usage is TRBV25-1 and J usage is TRBJ1-2, with 10 bases aligning to TRBD1. Germline V gives CDR1 MGHDK, CDR2 SYGVNS. The CDR3 loop spans 17 amino acids. With V trimmed by 1 base and J by 2 bases, 7 bases remained unmatched.